This T cell receptor beta chain was captured in a study of T cells expressing NK-cell markers. General observations from the study: For several donors, these clonotypes were likewise the leading ones in the CD3+CD56-NKG2C+ fraction.

About this clonotype itself: What it binds is not known.

Looked up from germline, CDR1 is LGHDT and CDR2 is YNNKEL (reference sequence). CDR3 length: 17 amino acids. TCRdb reprocessed the 5' RACE reads; each CDR3 protein has one entry and no DNA is given. Recorded for this sample: hundreds of thousands of distinct CDR3 sequences. The receptor was isolated from a man in his late teens or twenties in good health. This chain links TRBV3-1 with TRBJ2-2; TCRdb outputs TRBD2, but without DNA this stays unchecked. Sequencing input: blood T cells: a sorted CD56 or NKG2C T cell subset, CD4+ or CD8+ T cells, or bulk PBMC T cells (not recorded which). The CDR3 sequence: CASSLEGLALNTGELFF.